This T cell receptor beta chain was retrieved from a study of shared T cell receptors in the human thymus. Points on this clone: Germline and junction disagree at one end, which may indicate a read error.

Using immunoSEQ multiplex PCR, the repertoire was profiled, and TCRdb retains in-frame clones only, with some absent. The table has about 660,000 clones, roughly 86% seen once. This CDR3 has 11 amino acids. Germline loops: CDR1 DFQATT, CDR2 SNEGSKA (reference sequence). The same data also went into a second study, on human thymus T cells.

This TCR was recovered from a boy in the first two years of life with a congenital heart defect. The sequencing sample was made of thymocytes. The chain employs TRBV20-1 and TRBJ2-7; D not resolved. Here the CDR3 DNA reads TGCAGTGCTAGAGGCCGCTACGGGCAGTACTTC. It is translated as CSARGRYGQYF.